This T cell receptor beta chain was identified during a study of T-cell reconstitution after alpha-beta-depleted transplantation in children. Findings and limits, study-wide: For some patients, TCRbeta diversity was high at day 60 because of recipient T cells and thymic progenitors that survived. A year had passed since transplant, and T-cell counts and diversity by then came mostly from newly produced T cells. Alpha-beta T cells about two months after transplant reportedly derived from several hundred expanded graft clones.

The V gene end was trimmed by 6 bases and the J gene end by 6 bases; junction bases not matched to a gene: 10. The CDR3 length is 15 residues. Germline CDR1 is SEHNR and CDR2 is FQNEAQ (reference sequence). During its preparation, the TCRbeta library received unique molecular identifiers. In TCRdb, the PCR reads were re-called with MiXCR into one record per CDR3 protein. The repertoire has roughly 790,000 distinct CDR3 sequences, approximately 15% of them found once; the top ten carry about 5%. This clonotype was seen a handful of times. What it binds is not known. Sequencing was performed on PBMCs, mostly from graft donor cells, taken 360 days after TCRalphabeta/CD19-depleted stem cell transplant. The rearrangement joins TRBV7-9 to TRBJ2-1, with 8 bases fitting TRBD2. This TCR came from a male patient younger than 18 who had a stem cell transplant for acute lymphoblastic leukemia, so the T cells may come from the graft donor. CDR3 loop: CASSRSGSKGNEQFF. Written as DNA, the CDR3 is TGTGCCAGCAGTCGAAGCGGGAGCAAGGGCAATGAGCAGTTCTTC.